These T cell receptor beta chains were read from a single sample in a study of blood T cells in healthy people across ages. TCRdb fed the 5' RACE reads into MiXCR, producing one record per CDR3 protein. The sample includes some 1.5 million distinct CDR3 sequences, roughly 43% seen only once; the top ten take 4%. Sequences were obtained from blood. These receptors were taken from a woman between 18 and 30 years old in good health. Each CDR3 is given with its conserved first and last residue.

V: TRBV20-1; J: TRBJ1-1; CDR3: CSARDRSYSHTLNSMNTEAFF
V: TRBV12-3/TRBV12-4; J: TRBJ2-5; CDR3: CASSLQTSGRAVYF
V: TRBV2; J: TRBJ1-5; CDR3: CASSEALASNQPQHF
V: TRBV24-1; J: TRBJ2-2; CDR3: CATSDFSRMNTGELFF
V: TRBV7-2; J: TRBJ2-3; CDR3: CASSVLDTQYF
V: TRBV7-3; J: TRBJ2-5; CDR3: CASSSLGPPYNEQYF
V: TRBV12-3/TRBV12-4; J: -; CDR3: CASSWLAGDPETQYF
V: TRBV20-1; J: TRBJ2-1; CDR3: CSARESLGSYNEQFF
V: TRBV6-5; J: TRBJ2-1; CDR3: CASSRWGNEQFF
V: TRBV20-1; J: -; CDR3: CSAPISSYNEQYF
V: TRBV28; J: TRBJ2-2; CDR3: CASSLFGGANTGELFF
V: TRBV12-3/TRBV12-4; J: TRBJ1-2; CDR3: CASSSSRGYGYTF
V: TRBV9; J: TRBJ2-1; CDR3: CASSVTRGAYNEQFF
V: TRBV4-1; J: TRBJ2-7; CDR3: CASSATPPGVYEQYF
V: TRBV12-3/TRBV12-4; J: TRBJ1-2; CDR3: CASSPSDRTRLYGYTF
V: TRBV29-1; J: TRBJ1-2; CDR3: CSVEDGDRDYGYTF
V: TRBV27; J: TRBJ2-2; CDR3: CASSTRLNTGELFF
V: TRBV7-9; J: TRBJ1-5; CDR3: CASSFLGPNQPQHF
V: TRBV7-9; J: TRBJ1-2; CDR3: CASSLVGDYGYTF
V: TRBV7-8; J: TRBJ2-5; CDR3: CASSLGGTSGGMETQYF
V: TRBV20-1; J: TRBJ2-1; CDR3: CSAIRDRRRDEQFF
V: TRBV25-1; J: TRBJ2-1; CDR3: CASDGQGLFF
V: TRBV7-9; J: TRBJ2-1; CDR3: CASRSPGGGEQFF
V: TRBV6-6; J: TRBJ2-4; CDR3: CASSIGREGRKNIQYF
V: TRBV7-2; J: TRBJ1-2; CDR3: CASSSGRLVGYTF
V: TRBV30; J: TRBJ2-3; CDR3: CAGTSGTDTQYF
V: TRBV20-1; J: TRBJ1-4; CDR3: CSARDKGQGAEKLFF
V: TRBV4-3; J: TRBJ2-5; CDR3: CASSPHPWTGNNNEQYF
V: TRBV10-3; J: TRBJ2-7; CDR3: CAISERLAGFHEQYF
V: TRBV7-2; J: TRBJ2-1; CDR3: CASSSARLAGGAETQFF
V: TRBV19; J: TRBJ1-3; CDR3: CASSILPTGASGNTIYF
V: TRBV5-1; J: TRBJ2-3; CDR3: CASSFDRGLDTQYF
V: TRBV4-3; J: TRBJ2-7; CDR3: CASSQDLAGPQNEQYF
V: TRBV6-6; J: TRBJ2-3; CDR3: CASSYLTGVETDTQYF
V: TRBV7-3; J: -; CDR3: CASSLDRYDNEQYF
V: TRBV6-2/TRBV6-3; J: TRBJ2-5; CDR3: CASSPTRDRQYF
V: TRBV20-1; J: TRBJ2-1; CDR3: CSAPSLTSGGSSEVEQFF
V: TRBV20-1; J: TRBJ1-2; CDR3: CSARRDRVTNYGYTF
V: TRBV7-9; J: TRBJ2-3; CDR3: CASSGGTTSTDTQYF
V: TRBV4-2; J: TRBJ2-1; CDR3: CASSQARGSYSYNEQFF
V: TRBV28; J: TRBJ2-5; CDR3: CASSFSPLGYF
V: TRBV4-1; J: TRBJ1-1; CDR3: CVSSPRDLTMNTEAFF
V: TRBV19; J: TRBJ1-2; CDR3: CASTVDSLEGYTF
V: TRBV7-2; J: TRBJ1-2; CDR3: CASRRALSYGYTF
V: TRBV29-1; J: TRBJ1-2; CDR3: CSVDKKPGTGRYGYTF
V: TRBV27; J: -; CDR3: CASSSGLTVEQYF
V: TRBV7-9; J: TRBJ2-5; CDR3: CASSPGKKTQYF
V: TRBV20-1; J: TRBJ2-1; CDR3: CSAQTRYHEQFF